A selection of T cell receptor beta chains follows, all from one sample in a study of monozygotic twins with inflammatory bowel disease. TCRdb reprocessed the 5' RACE reads and reports one entry per CDR3 protein, with no DNA. This sample's table reports 440,000 or so distinct CDR3 sequences. Sequenced sample: blood. The origin of the receptors is a human donor with ulcerative colitis or Crohn's disease, or a healthy co-twin of an affected twin (not recorded which). Both conserved end residues are part of each CDR3. The order of the fields is V gene, J gene, CDR3 protein.

>TRBV20-1|TRBJ2-2
CSARAGSWVPGELFF
>TRBV12-3/TRBV12-4|TRBJ1-1
CASSLRGGGFF
>TRBV7-9|TRBJ1-4
CASSLPQDNEKLFF
>TRBV21-1|TRBJ2-3
CASSKAKGDPGPLGDTQYF
>TRBV7-8|TRBJ2-7
CASSFTVPGWAYEQYF
>TRBV5-1|TRBJ2-5
CASFRGRGETQYF
>TRBV29-1|TRBJ2-5
CRAGGPPLETQYF
>TRBV15|TRBJ2-1
CATSTEFNSFNEQFF
>TRBV20-1|TRBJ1-2
CSAEGADSNYGYTF
>TRBV5-1|TRBJ2-2
CASSLGTGYNTGELFF
>TRBV12-3/TRBV12-4|TRBJ2-1
CASSLDGRVNEQFF
>TRBV18|TRBJ2-1
CASSRGGQPYNEQFF
>TRBV5-1|TRBJ1-4
CASSSTVGEKLFF
>TRBV7-8|TRBJ2-5
CASSLWGKETQYF
>TRBV5-4|TRBJ1-2
CASSALPTGAHLYGYTF
>TRBV24-1|TRBJ2-3
CATSDFSGGAYTQYF
>TRBV11-2|TRBJ1-1
CASSWGMNTEAFF
>TRBV2|TRBJ2-7
CASSDWTSESYEQYF
>TRBV6-4|TRBJ2-2
CASSNWFSTGELFF
>TRBV5-1|TRBJ2-2
CASSSTGANTGELFF
>TRBV5-4|TRBJ2-7
CASSWWSGTGSVYEQYF
>TRBV3-1|TRBJ2-2
CASSQGGSSSRELFF
>TRBV3-1|TRBJ2-7
CASSQSGGDEQYF
>TRBV2|TRBJ1-2
CASSEGRGTGGYTF
>TRBV5-1|TRBJ2-2
CASSLRLAGGPGELFF
>TRBV9|TRBJ2-1
CASSVGRGPEQFF
>TRBV3-1|TRBJ2-7
CASSLQLQASYEQYF
>TRBV3-1|TRBJ2-5
CASSRPQGRTWETQYF
>TRBV5-6|TRBJ2-7
CASSLEGYYYEQYF
>TRBV11-2|TRBJ2-3
CASSLVGGQVADTQYF
>TRBV25-1|TRBJ2-5
CASSELGSSDLSGTQYF
>TRBV28|TRBJ2-7
CASSSSLGYEQYF
>TRBV15|TRBJ2-3
CATSRTGVGATDTQYF
>TRBV7-9|TRBJ2-1
CASSRGPSSYNEQFF
>TRBV19|TRBJ2-3
CASSVRDGSDTQYF
>TRBV10-2|TRBJ2-5
CASSEYVGLGETQYF
>TRBV19|TRBJ2-7
CASTGDTYEQYF
>TRBV7-9|TRBJ1-3
CASTSLVRGDAGNTIYF
>TRBV29-1|TRBJ2-7
CSVEDLTSGDSYEQYF
>TRBV27|TRBJ2-2
CASSLEGFQNTGELFF
>TRBV7-3|TRBJ2-2
CASSLRVTGEMFF
>TRBV3-1|TRBJ2-2
CASSQEGGPTGELFF
>TRBV4-1|TRBJ2-7
CASSPQTAYEQYF
>TRBV7-9|TRBJ1-4
CASSSATPFGEKLFF
>TRBV5-4|TRBJ1-1
CAGRQGAMNTEAFF
>TRBV4-1|TRBJ2-5
CASSQDTAAGEETQYF
>TRBV27|TRBJ2-3
CASSPSRSTDTQYF
>TRBV7-9|TRBJ2-2
CASSLALAGTNTGELFF
>TRBV7-2|TRBJ1-6
CASSGRVPNSPLHF
>TRBV9|TRBJ2-6
CASLGASGANVLTF
>TRBV29-1|TRBJ2-5
CSVWRGEEETQYF
>TRBV6-6|TRBJ2-1
CASGDRVNEQFF
>TRBV3-1|TRBJ2-7
CASSRQDTYEQYF
>TRBV6-5|TRBJ2-1
CASSYSSLRGVANEQFF